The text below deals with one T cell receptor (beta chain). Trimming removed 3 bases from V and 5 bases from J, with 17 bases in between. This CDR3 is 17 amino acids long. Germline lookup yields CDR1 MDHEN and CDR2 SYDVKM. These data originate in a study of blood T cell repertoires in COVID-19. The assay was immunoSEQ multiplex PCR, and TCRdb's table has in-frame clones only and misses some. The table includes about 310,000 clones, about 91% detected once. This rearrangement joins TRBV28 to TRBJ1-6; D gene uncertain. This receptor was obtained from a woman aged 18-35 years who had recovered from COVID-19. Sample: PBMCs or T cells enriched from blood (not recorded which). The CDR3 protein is CASSFPVRMEDNSPLHF. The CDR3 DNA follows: TGTGCCAGCAGTTTCCCCGTCCGCATGGAGGATAATTCACCCCTCCACTTT. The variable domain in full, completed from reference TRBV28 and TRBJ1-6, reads DVKVTQSSRYLVKRTGEKVFLECVQDMDHENMFWYRQDPGLGLRLIYFSYDVKMKEKGDIPEGYSVSREKKERFSLILESASTNQTSMYLCASSFPVRMEDNSPLHFGNGTRLTVT.